A selection of T cell receptor beta chains follows, all from one sample in a study of blood T cells in healthy people across ages. TCRdb ran MiXCR on the 5' RACE reads and lists one entry per CDR3 protein. The sample gives hundreds of thousands of distinct CDR3 sequences, approximately 40% of which show up once; around 30% is in the top ten. Sequencing used blood. The receptors originated from a man at least 80 years old in good health. CDR3s include the opening cysteine and the closing phenylalanine or tryptophan. The D gene is left open where the match is weak. Size is omitted from some rows. Given values are once, few, many or a class for expanded clones.

clone_size | j_call | v_call | d_call | cdr3_nt | cdr3_aa
NA | TRBJ2-1 | TRBV20-1 | NA | TGCAGTGCTAGAGTTGTAGGGCCTTACAATGAGCAGTTCTTC | CSARVVGPYNEQFF
many | TRBJ2-1 | TRBV27 | TRBD1 | TGTGCCAGCAGCCGACAGGGGTGGAATGAGCAGTTCTTC | CASSRQGWNEQFF
NA | TRBJ1-2 | TRBV7-2 | NA | TGTGCCAGCAGCTTTCCTGGACGGAACTATGGCTACACCTTC | CASSFPGRNYGYTF
NA | TRBJ1-4 | TRBV4-3 | NA | TGCGCCAGCAGCCAAGAGTTCTCAGTAGAAAAACTGTTTTTT | CASSQEFSVEKLFF
NA | TRBJ2-7 | TRBV5-8 | NA | TGTGCCAGCAGCCGCCTCCCGGAAGGGGCGTACGAGCAGTACTTC | CASSRLPEGAYEQYF
NA | TRBJ2-5 | TRBV4-2 | TRBD2 | TGTGCCAGCAGCCAAAGGAGGACTAGCGCGATTCACTCCTACAATGAGCAGTACTTC | CASSQRRTSAIHSYNEQYF
NA | TRBJ2-3 | TRBV20-1 | TRBD2 | TGCAGTGCTAGCGGGAGGCTCACAGATACGCAGTATTTT | CSASGRLTDTQYF
NA | TRBJ1-2 | TRBV6-1 | NA | TGTGCCAGCAGCTCGGGACGCCCTGGTGGCTACACCTTC | CASSSGRPGGYTF
few | TRBJ2-5 | TRBV5-1 | TRBD1 | TGCGCCAGCAGCTTTGAAACGGGGCAGGGGGAAGAGACCCAGTACTTC | CASSFETGQGEETQYF
NA | TRBJ2-2 | TRBV6-2/TRBV6-3 | NA | TGTGCCAGCAGTGACAGGAGCACCGGGGAGCTGTTTTTT | CASSDRSTGELFF
NA | TRBJ1-4 | TRBV12-3/TRBV12-4 | NA | TGTGCCAGCAGAAACAGCCTTGACGGGGGACTCAGGGGAGAAAAACTGTTTTTT | CASRNSLDGGLRGEKLFF
NA | TRBJ2-1 | TRBV14 | TRBD2 | TGTGCCAGCAGCCAAGAACTAGCGGGAGGGCCTTTGAGGCCATACAATGAGCAGTTCTTC | CASSQELAGGPLRPYNEQFF
NA | TRBJ1-4 | TRBV14 | NA | TGTGCCAGCAGCCATGGGGCAGGGAGTGAAAAACTGTTTTTT | CASSHGAGSEKLFF
few | TRBJ2-7 | TRBV7-2 | TRBD2 | TGTGCCAGCAGCTCCCAAGCGGGGATAGCCTACGAGCAGTACTTC | CASSSQAGIAYEQYF
NA | TRBJ2-7 | TRBV5-1 | TRBD1 | TGCGCCAGCAGCACGGGACAGCTGGACGAGCAGTACTTC | CASSTGQLDEQYF
few | TRBJ2-7 | TRBV27 | TRBD2 | TGTGCCAGCAGGACGAGGTTTAGAGCGGGAGGGCCGTTCTACGAGCAGTACTTC | CASRTRFRAGGPFYEQYF
few | TRBJ2-7 | TRBV30 | NA | TGTGCCTGGAGTGTGAACAGGGCCTCCTACGAGCAGTACTTC | CAWSVNRASYEQYF
NA | TRBJ2-7 | TRBV20-1 | NA | TGCAGTGCTAGAGGCCCCGAGGGAGCTTCCTACGAGCAGTACTTC | CSARGPEGASYEQYF
NA | TRBJ2-1 | TRBV6-6 | NA | TGTGCCAGCAGTTACTCTAACAGCTGGGGGGACAATGAGCAGTTCTTC | CASSYSNSWGDNEQFF
few | TRBJ2-4 | TRBV27 | TRBD1 | TGTGCCAGCAGTCCCCCGCCCCACAGGGGGCTAGCCAAAAACATTCAGTACTTC | CASSPPPHRGLAKNIQYF
NA | TRBJ1-2 | TRBV4-3 | NA | TGCGCCAGCAGCAAAGATTCAGGTCCCTATGGCTACACCTTC | CASSKDSGPYGYTF
NA | TRBJ2-1 | TRBV4-1 | NA | TGCGCCAGCAGCCCCCGGGTGGTAGGGTTCAATGAGCAGTTCTTC | CASSPRVVGFNEQFF
few | TRBJ2-1 | TRBV20-1 | NA | TGCAGTGCTAGACGCCTAACTCGGGCAAGCTCCTACAATGAGCAGTTCTTC | CSARRLTRASSYNEQFF
NA | TRBJ2-1 | TRBV5-1 | NA | TGCGCCAGCAGCTATACGGGAAGGAGCTCCTACAATGAGCAGTTCTTC | CASSYTGRSSYNEQFF
NA | TRBJ2-3 | TRBV11-3 | TRBD2 | TGTGCCAGCAGCTTAAGGCGGGAGGGCCTTGGTACGCTGTATTTT | CASSLRREGLGTLYF
many | TRBJ2-1 | TRBV7-8 | TRBD2 | TGTGCCAGCAGCTCCGGGCTAGCGGGGCCTAATGAGCAGTTCTTC | CASSSGLAGPNEQFF
many | TRBJ2-1 | TRBV20-1 | NA | TGCAGTGCTAGACAGACCTCAGAGCAGTTCTTC | CSARQTSEQFF